This is a list of T cell receptor beta chains from one sample in a study of beta chain features in type 1 diabetes. This table comes from immunoSEQ multiplex PCR, and its TCRdb copy is limited to in-frame clones, with some not included. The table has more than 300,000 clones, roughly an eighth seen once. Sequenced material: naive CD4+ T cells from blood. The receptors come from a man younger than 35 in good health. The CDR3 runs from the conserved cysteine through the conserved F or W.

CDR3 length	V gene	J gene	CDR3 protein
16	TRBV7-9	TRBJ1-5	CASSIGSGSINQPQHF
16	TRBV28	TRBJ2-7	CASSLRSARLGYEQYF
15	TRBV5-6	TRBJ2-1	CASSGGTRTYNEQFF
13	TRBV6-6	TRBJ1-2	CASRRSGAYGYTF
15	TRBV11-2	TRBJ2-3	CASSSQGLATDTQYF
15	TRBV30	TRBJ1-5	CAWSMDRDGNQPQHF
16	TRBV6-5	TRBJ2-2	CASSYSGLAYTGELFF
12	TRBV7-2	TRBJ2-2	CASSILTGELFF
14	TRBV7-6	TRBJ2-7	CASSLAHLTYEQYF
13	TRBV30	TRBJ1-1	CAWTRQMNTEAFF
14	TRBV14	TRBJ2-7	CASSQDASSYEQYF
14	TRBV7-9	TRBJ1-5	CASSFDSSNQPQHF
16	TRBV9	TRBJ2-2	CASSVGVGGLVGELFF
13	TRBV2	TRBJ2-7	CASLPVRGSEQYF
14	TRBV30	TRBJ2-1	CASSRAAGRGEQFF
14	TRBV7-6	TRBJ1-5	CASSLEAGSQPQHF
14	TRBV5-1	TRBJ2-7	CASSLHRGSYEQYF
16	TRBV27	TRBJ2-6	CASSLRQGSGANVLTF
12	TRBV5-6	TRBJ1-1	CASRRTGVEAFF
15	TRBV6-1	TRBJ2-2	CASSEQGSDTGELFF
16	TRBV28	TRBJ2-3	CASSLGRGLGQDTQYF
15	TRBV5-1	TRBJ2-5	CASSIRQGAQETQYF
14	TRBV9	TRBJ2-2	CASTETGRTGELFF
14	TRBV4-3	TRBJ2-7	CASSQTSGFYEQYF
16	TRBV28	TRBJ1-2	CASSSPRPLAGNGYTF